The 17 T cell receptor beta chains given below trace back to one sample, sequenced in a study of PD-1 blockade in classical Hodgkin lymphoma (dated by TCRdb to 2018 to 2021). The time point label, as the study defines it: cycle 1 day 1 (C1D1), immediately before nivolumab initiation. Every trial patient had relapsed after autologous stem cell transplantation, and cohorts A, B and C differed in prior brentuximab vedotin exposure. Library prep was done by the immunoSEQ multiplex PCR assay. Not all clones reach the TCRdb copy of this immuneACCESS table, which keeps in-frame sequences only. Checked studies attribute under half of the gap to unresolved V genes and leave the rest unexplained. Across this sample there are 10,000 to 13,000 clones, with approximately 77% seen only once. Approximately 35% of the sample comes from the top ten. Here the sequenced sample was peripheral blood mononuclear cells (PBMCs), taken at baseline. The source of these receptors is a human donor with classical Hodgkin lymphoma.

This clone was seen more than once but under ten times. Here the CDR3 reads CASSWGRDEQYF. In DNA form, the CDR3 reads TGTGCCAGCAGCTGGGGGCGCGACGAGCAGTACTTC. J is TRBJ2-7 and V is TRBV7-9; D is possibly TRBD1 (6 bases). This CDR3 comprises 12 residues. Germline V gene sequence: CDR1 SEHNR, CDR2 FQNEAQ (reference sequence). V was cut by 4 bases and J by 5 bases, with 9 bases left in between. Full variable domain (remainder filled in from reference TRBV7-9 and TRBJ2-7): DTGVSQNPRHKITKRGQNVTFRCDPISEHNRLYWYRQTLGQGPEFLTYFQNEAQLEKSRLLSDRFSAERPKGSFSTLEIQRTEQGDSAMYLCASSWGRDEQYFGPGTRLTVT.

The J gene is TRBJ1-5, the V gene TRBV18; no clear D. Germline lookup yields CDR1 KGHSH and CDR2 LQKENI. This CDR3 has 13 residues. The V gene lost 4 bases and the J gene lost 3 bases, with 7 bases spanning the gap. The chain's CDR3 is CASSRQDNQPQHF. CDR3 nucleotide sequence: TGTGCCAGCTCACGGCAGGACAATCAGCCCCAGCATTTT. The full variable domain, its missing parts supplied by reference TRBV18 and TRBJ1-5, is NAGVMQNPRHLVRRRGQEARLRCSPMKGHSHVYWYRQLPEEGLKFMVYLQKENIIDESGMPKERFSAEFPKEGPSILRIQQVVRGDSAAYFCASSRQDNQPQHFGDGTRLSIL.

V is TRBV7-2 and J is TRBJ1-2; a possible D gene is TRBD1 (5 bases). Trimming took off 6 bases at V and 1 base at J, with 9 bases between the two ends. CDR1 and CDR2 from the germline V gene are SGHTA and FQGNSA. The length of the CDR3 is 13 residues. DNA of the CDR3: TGTGCCAGCAGTCGAGGGGATAACTATGGCTACACCTTC. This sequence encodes CASSRGDNYGYTF.

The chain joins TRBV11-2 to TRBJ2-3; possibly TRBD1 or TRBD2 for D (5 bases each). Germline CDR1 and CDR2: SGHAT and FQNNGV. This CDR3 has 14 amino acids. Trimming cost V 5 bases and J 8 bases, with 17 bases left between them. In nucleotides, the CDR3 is TGTGCCAGCAGCCTTGAGAGGGGAGTGGGTACGCAGTATTTT. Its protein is CASSLERGVGTQYF.

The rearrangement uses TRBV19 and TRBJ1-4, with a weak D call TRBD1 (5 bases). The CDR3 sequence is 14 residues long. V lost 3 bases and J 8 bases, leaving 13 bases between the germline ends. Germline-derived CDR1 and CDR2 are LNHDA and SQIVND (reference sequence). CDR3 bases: TGTGCCAGTAGTATTGGGGCAGGGCGAGAAAAACTGTTTTTT. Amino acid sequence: CASSIGAGREKLFF.

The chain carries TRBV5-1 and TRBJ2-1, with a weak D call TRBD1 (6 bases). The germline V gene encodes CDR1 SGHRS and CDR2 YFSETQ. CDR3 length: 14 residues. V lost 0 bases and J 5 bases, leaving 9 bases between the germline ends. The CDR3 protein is CASSLGQVDNEQFF. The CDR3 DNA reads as TGCGCCAGCAGCTTGGGACAGGTTGACAATGAGCAGTTCTTC.

The CDR3: CASSLGNSNQPQHF. In nucleotides, the CDR3 is TGTGCCAGCAGCTTAGGGAATAGCAATCAGCCCCAGCATTTT. This chain uses TRBV7-9 with TRBJ1-5; D not certain. Trimming shortened V by 1 base and J by 0 bases, and 4 bases separated the two germline ends. Germline CDR1 reads SEHNR; CDR2 reads FQNEAQ (reference sequence). The CDR3 sequence is 14 residues long.

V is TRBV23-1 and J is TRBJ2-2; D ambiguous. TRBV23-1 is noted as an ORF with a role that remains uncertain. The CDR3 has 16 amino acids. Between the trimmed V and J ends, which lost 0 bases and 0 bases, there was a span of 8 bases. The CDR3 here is CASSQSGQSNTGELFF. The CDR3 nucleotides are TGCGCCAGCAGTCAATCAGGTCAATCGAACACCGGGGAGCTGTTTTTT.

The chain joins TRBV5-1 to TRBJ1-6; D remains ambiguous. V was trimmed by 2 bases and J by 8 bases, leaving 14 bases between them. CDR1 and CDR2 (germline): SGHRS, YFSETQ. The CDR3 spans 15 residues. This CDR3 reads CASSFTVLSDSPLHF. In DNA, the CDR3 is TGCGCCAGCAGCTTCACGGTCCTTTCGGATTCACCCCTCCACTTT.

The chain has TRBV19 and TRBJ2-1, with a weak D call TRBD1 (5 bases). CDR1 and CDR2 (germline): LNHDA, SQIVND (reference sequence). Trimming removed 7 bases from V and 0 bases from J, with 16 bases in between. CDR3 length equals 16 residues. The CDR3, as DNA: TGTGCCAGTACCGCGAGACAGACGAGCTCCTACAATGAGCAGTTCTTC. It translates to CASTARQTSSYNEQFF.

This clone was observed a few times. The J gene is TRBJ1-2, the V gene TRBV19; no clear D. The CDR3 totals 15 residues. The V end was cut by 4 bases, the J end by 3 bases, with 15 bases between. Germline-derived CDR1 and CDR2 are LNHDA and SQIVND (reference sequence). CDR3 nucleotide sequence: TGTGCCAGTAGTACAAGCGACGGGATCTACTATGGCTACACCTTC. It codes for CASSTSDGIYYGYTF. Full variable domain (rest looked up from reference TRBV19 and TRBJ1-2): DGGITQSPKYLFRKEGQNVTLSCEQNLNHDAMYWYRQDPGQGLRLIYYSQIVNDFQKGDIAEGYSVSREKKESFPLTVTSAQKNPTAFYLCASSTSDGIYYGYTFGSGTRLTVV.

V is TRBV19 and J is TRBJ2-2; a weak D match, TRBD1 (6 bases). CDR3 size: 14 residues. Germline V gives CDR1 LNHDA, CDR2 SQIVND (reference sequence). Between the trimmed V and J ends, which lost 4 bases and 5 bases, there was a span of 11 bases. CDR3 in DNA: TGTGCCAGTAGTACCAAAACAGGGACCGGGGAGCTGTTTTTT. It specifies CASSTKTGTGELFF.

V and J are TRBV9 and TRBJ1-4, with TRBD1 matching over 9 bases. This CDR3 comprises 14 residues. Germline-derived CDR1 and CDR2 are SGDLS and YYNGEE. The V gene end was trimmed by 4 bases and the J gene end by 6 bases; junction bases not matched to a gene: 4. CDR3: CASSTGTGYEKLFF. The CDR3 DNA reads TGTGCCAGCAGCACCGGGACAGGGTATGAAAAACTGTTTTTT.

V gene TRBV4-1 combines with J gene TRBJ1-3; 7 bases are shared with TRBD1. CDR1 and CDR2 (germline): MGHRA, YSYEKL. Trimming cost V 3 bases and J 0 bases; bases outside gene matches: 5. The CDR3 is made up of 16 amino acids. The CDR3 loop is CASSQTGTLSGNTIYF. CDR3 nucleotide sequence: TGCGCCAGCAGCCAGACAGGGACCCTCTCTGGAAACACCATATATTTT.

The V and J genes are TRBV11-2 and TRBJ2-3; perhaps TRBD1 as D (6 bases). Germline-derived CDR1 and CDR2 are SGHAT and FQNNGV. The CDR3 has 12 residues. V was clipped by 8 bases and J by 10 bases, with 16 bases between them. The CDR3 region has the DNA TGTGCCAGCGCGAAGACAGGTAGGGCGCAGTATTTT. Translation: CASAKTGRAQYF.

The CDR3 spells CASSSRTGVLRSPLHF. DNA for the CDR3: TGTGCCAGCAGCTCCCGGACAGGGGTATTGAGATCACCCCTCCACTTT. This chain joins TRBV7-8 and TRBJ1-6; 9 bases match TRBD1. The V gene end was trimmed by 4 bases and the J gene end by 10 bases; junction bases not matched to a gene: 11. Germline V gene lookup returns CDR1 SGHVS and CDR2 FQNEAQ. This CDR3 has 16 residues.

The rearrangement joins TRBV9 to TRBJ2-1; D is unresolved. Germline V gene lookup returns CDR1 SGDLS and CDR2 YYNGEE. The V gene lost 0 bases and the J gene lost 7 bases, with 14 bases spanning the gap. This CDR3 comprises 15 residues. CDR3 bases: TGTGCCAGCAGCGTAGTGTCTGGGTTGGAGAATGAGCAGTTCTTC. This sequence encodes CASSVVSGLENEQFF.